This T cell receptor (beta chain) comes out of a study of blood T cell repertoires in COVID-19. The assay was immunoSEQ multiplex PCR, and TCRdb's table has in-frame clones only and misses some. Counted here are about 100,000 clones, about 82% occurring once; the ten biggest clones make up 13%. V lost 0 bases, J lost 7 bases, and 7 bases stayed unmatched. The CDR3 runs 17 residues. Germline V gene lookup returns CDR1 KGHDR and CDR2 SFDVKD. This sequence originates from a man aged 50 or older with active or convalescent COVID-19. V and J are TRBV24-1 and TRBJ2-1, with 11 bases fitting TRBD2. Specimen: peripheral blood. The CDR3 here is CATSDLPPSGRFNEQFF. CDR3 DNA sequence: TGTGCCACCAGTGATTTGCCCCCTAGCGGGAGGTTTAATGAGCAGTTCTTC.